Listed here are 5 T cell receptor beta chains from one sample, sequenced in a study of blood T cells in healthy people across ages. With a J-beta primer mix and a sample-barcoded 5' primer, a second PCR ran about 7 to 12 cycles. MiXCR was run by TCRdb on the 5' RACE reads, yielding one entry per CDR3 protein. The repertoire has 1.5 million to 2 million distinct CDR3 sequences, roughly 27% of them found once; the top ten carry 6.5% to 8.5%. The sequencing sample was made of blood. The receptors shown here come from a woman aged 25 to 39 in good health.

This chain links TRBV30 with TRBJ1-2, with TRBD1 matching over 8 bases. The V gene's germline CDR1 is GTSNPN and CDR2 SVGIG (reference sequence). V trimming: 4 bases; J trimming: 8 bases; junction bases outside the gene matches: 15. This CDR3 has 15 amino acids. This chain's CDR3 is CAWTNLSRGHGGYTF. CDR3 DNA: TGTGCCTGGACCAACCTAAGCAGGGGGCATGGGGGCTACACCTTC.

The chain links TRBV12-3 or TRBV12-4 to TRBJ2-1; 12 bases are a match to TRBD2. The CDR3 sequence is 15 residues long. Germline trimming cut 11 bases from V and 7 bases from J; bases unmatched to any gene: 12. The CDR3 DNA is TGTGCCGCAGGAGATCGGACTAGCGGGAATAATGAGCAGTTCTTC. It is translated as CAAGDRTSGNNEQFF.

J is TRBJ1-1 and V is TRBV5-4, with no clear D. Germline V gene lookup returns CDR1 SGHNT and CDR2 YYREEE (reference sequence). This CDR3 spans 14 amino acids. The V end was cut by 0 bases, the J end by 0 bases, with 6 bases between. As DNA, the CDR3 is TGTGCCAGCAGCTTGGAACGGATGAACACTGAAGCTTTCTTT. Translating it yields CASSLERMNTEAFF. Complete variable domain (other parts from reference TRBV5-4 and TRBJ1-1): ETGVTQSPTHLIKTRGQQVTLRCSSQSGHNTVSWYQQALGQGPQFIFQYYREEENGRGNFPPRFSGLQFPNYSSELNVNALELDDSALYLCASSLERMNTEAFFGQGTRLTVV.

The chain carries TRBV6-2 or TRBV6-3 and TRBJ1-5; D is unclear. Trimming stripped 3 bases from V and 3 bases from J, with 12 bases between. Germline V gene sequence: CDR1 MNHEY, CDR2 SVGEGT. The CDR3 is made up of 15 amino acids. CDR3: CASSYGGLLNQPQHF. The CDR3 DNA reads TGTGCCAGCAGTTATGGAGGGCTTCTCAATCAGCCCCAGCATTTT.

This clonotype showed up many times. The genes are TRBV7-9 and TRBJ2-6; D is unresolved. Trimming cost V 3 bases and J 2 bases, with 5 bases left between them. CDR3 length: 14 amino acids. Germline loops: CDR1 SEHNR, CDR2 FQNEAQ (reference sequence). This CDR3 is CASSFYTGANVLTF. CDR3 bases: TGTGCCAGCAGCTTCTACACTGGGGCCAACGTCCTGACTTTC.